Below, 9 T cell receptor beta chains from the same sample are listed, as sequenced in a study of Graves' ophthalmopathy and Graves' hyperthyroidism. Amplification targeted the TCR beta CDR3 regions, with RNA transcripts as the source material. HTBI primers were used in a first-round RT-PCR, which preceded a second-round multiplex PCR. TCRdb passed the multiplex PCR reads through MiXCR, listing each CDR3 protein once. The data hold fewer than 650,000 distinct CDR3 sequences, with 20% to 25% observed a single time. What was sequenced was peripheral blood. These receptors all come from a woman between 18 and 29 years old with stable Graves' hyperthyroidism. Some clones in this sample may be carry-over from other donors' samples.

This clonotype was observed a few times. V gene TRBV19 combines with J gene TRBJ1-5; D is unresolved. The CDR3 is 17 residues long. CDR1 is LNHDA and CDR2 is SQIVND in the germline V gene (reference sequence). Trimming shortened V by 5 bases and J by 0 bases, and 17 bases separated the two germline ends. The CDR3 bases are TGTGCCAGTAGTGAGAATGGGGTTTGGTATAGCAATCAGCCCCAGCATTTT. Residues: CASSENGVWYSNQPQHF. The variable domain in full, completed from reference TRBV19 and TRBJ1-5, reads DGGITQSPKYLFRKEGQNVTLSCEQNLNHDAMYWYRQDPGQGLRLIYYSQIVNDFQKGDIAEGYSVSREKKESFPLTVTSAQKNPTAFYLCASSENGVWYSNQPQHFGDGTRLSIL.

This clonotype was found many times. The rearrangement joins TRBV11-2 to TRBJ1-1; D is uncertain. The CDR3 contains 13 residues. CDR1 and CDR2 from the germline V gene are SGHAT and FQNNGV. V gave up 6 bases and J gave up 2 bases, with 10 bases separating them. CDR3 nucleotide sequence: TGTGCCAGCAGTTTGGTGGTCAACACTGAAGCTTTCTTT. It encodes CASSLVVNTEAFF.

The chain links TRBV6-1 to TRBJ2-7; TRBD1 matches 7 bases. The trim removed 5 bases at V and 0 bases at J, leaving 10 bases unmatched. The CDR3 runs to 16 residues. Germline V gives CDR1 MNHNS, CDR2 SASEGT. The CDR3 nucleotides read TGTGCCAGCAGTCCTCAGGGGGTGCCCTTCTCCTACGAGCAGTACTTC. It codes for CASSPQGVPFSYEQYF.

This clonotype has ten or more counts. The rearrangement links TRBV11-1 to TRBJ2-2; unclear D gene. The germline gives CDR1 SGHAT, CDR2 FQDESV (reference sequence). The CDR3 loop spans 18 amino acids. V dropped 5 bases and J dropped 0 bases, with 19 bases sitting between them. CDR3 amino acids: CASSRYPVGRPNTGELFF. The CDR3 DNA is TGTGCCAGCAGCCGATATCCGGTAGGGCGCCCGAACACCGGGGAGCTGTTTTTT.

This clonotype showed up many times. The chain recombines TRBV20-1 with TRBJ1-3; TRBD1 is a possible D gene (6 bases). The germline V gene has CDR1 DFQATT and CDR2 SNEGSKA (reference sequence). The ends were cut back, 3 bases at V and 4 bases at J, with 13 bases in the middle. The length of the CDR3 is 14 residues. As DNA, the CDR3 is TGCAGTGCTAGTGGGGCTGGGGGCGGAAACACCATATATTTT. Its protein product is CSASGAGGGNTIYF.

This clonotype was seen ten or more times. This CDR3 reads CSDKQGWTEAFF. In nucleotides, the CDR3 is TGCAGCGACAAACAGGGTTGGACTGAAGCTTTCTTT. V is TRBV29-1 and J is TRBJ1-1; TRBD1 might be the D (6 bases). Germline CDR1 SQVTM, CDR2 ANQGSEA. CDR3 length equals 12 residues. Trimming removed 7 bases from V and 5 bases from J, with 14 bases in between.

V and J are TRBV12-3 or TRBV12-4 and TRBJ1-2; D is possibly TRBD1 (5 bases). The CDR3 length is 15 residues. The ends were cut back, 6 bases at V and 4 bases at J, with 18 bases in the middle. The CDR3 sequence: CASSSMGVDGYGYTF. The CDR3, as DNA: TGTGCCAGCAGCTCCATGGGGGTTGATGGCTATGGCTACACCTTC.

In this sample, this clonotype turned up many times. V usage is TRBV10-3 and J usage is TRBJ2-5; 8 nucleotides agree with TRBD1. The CDR3 covers 14 residues. Germline V lookup: CDR1 ENHRY, CDR2 SYGVKD. After removal of 3 bases from V and 5 bases from J, the junction contained 5 bases not matched to a gene. The CDR3 nucleotides read TGTGCCATCAGTGACGCCGACAGGGGCGAGACCCAGTACTTC. Encoded protein: CAISDADRGETQYF.

This clonotype was seen at least ten times. The genes are TRBV11-2 and TRBJ1-2, with unresolved D. This CDR3 is 12 amino acids long. Germline-derived CDR1 and CDR2 are SGHAT and FQNNGV. With 5 bases removed from V and 5 bases from J, the gap between germline ends came to 9 bases. As DNA, the CDR3 is TGTGCCAGCAGCCTTAACCTGTATGGCTACACCTTC. This translates into CASSLNLYGYTF.